This is a list of T cell receptor beta chains from one sample in a study of blood T cells in healthy people across ages. One entry per CDR3 protein results from TCRdb running MiXCR on the 5' RACE reads. The sample has about 680,000 distinct CDR3 sequences, 45% to 50% seen once; the top ten hold around 32%. The sequenced sample was blood. The receptors stem from a woman in her sixties or seventies in good health. The CDR3 runs from the conserved cysteine through the conserved F or W. Fields, in order: V gene, D gene, J gene, clone size, CDR3 DNA, CDR3 protein. The D gene is left open where the match is weak. Some rows mark clone size as missing; the rest say once, few, many or name a class of expanded clone.

TRBV24-1,-,TRBJ2-1,-,TGTGCCACCAGTGATCAGACCGGGCCCGGGGTTGGCAATGAGCAGTTCTTC,CATSDQTGPGVGNEQFF
TRBV5-1,-,TRBJ1-1,-,TGCGCCAGCAGCCTAACAGGGATCGGCACTGAAGCTTTCTTT,CASSLTGIGTEAFF
TRBV18,-,TRBJ2-1,-,TGTGCCAGCTCACCCCCATCCCGGGCGCCGGACAATGAGCAGTTCTTC,CASSPPSRAPDNEQFF
TRBV28,-,TRBJ2-1,-,TGTGCCAGCACCCCCGGAGGGCTTCCTTCCTACAATGAGCAGTTCTTC,CASTPGGLPSYNEQFF
TRBV20-1,-,TRBJ2-6,many,TGCGCGTCTCGATACTCTGGGGCCAACGTCCTGACTTTC,CASRYSGANVLTF
TRBV20-1,TRBD2,TRBJ2-4,few,TGCAGTGCTAGGGGACTAGCGGGTAGAGAGCAGTACTTC,CSARGLAGREQYF
TRBV15,-,TRBJ2-7,many,TGTGCCACCAGCAGAGCTGAGGACGAGCAGTACTTC,CATSRAEDEQYF
TRBV24-1,TRBD1,TRBJ2-1,-,TGTGCCACCTCCGGGACAGGGGATACCGAGCAGTTCTTC,CATSGTGDTEQFF
TRBV7-2,-,TRBJ2-3,-,TGTGCCAGCAGCTCTCCCCTCACAGATACGCAGTATTTT,CASSSPLTDTQYF
TRBV29-1,-,TRBJ2-3,-,TGCAGCGTTGAATTGGCAGGGTATGGCACAGATACGCAGTATTTT,CSVELAGYGTDTQYF
TRBV13,TRBD2,TRBJ2-1,few,TGTGCCAGCAGCCTAAGGACTAGCGGGAACTCCTACAATGAGCAGTTCTTC,CASSLRTSGNSYNEQFF
TRBV12-3/TRBV12-4,-,TRBJ2-7,-,TGTGCCAGCAGCCGGGACGTGTACGAGCAGTACTTC,CASSRDVYEQYF
TRBV10-3,-,TRBJ2-5,few,TGTGCCATCAGCGGCCCTACAGGAGTGAAGACCCAGTACTTC,CAISGPTGVKTQYF
TRBV20-1,TRBD2,TRBJ2-7,-,TGCAGTGCTACCTTGCTAGCGGGGGCGACCTACAATGAGCAGTACTTC,CSATLLAGATYNEQYF
TRBV5-1,-,TRBJ2-5,-,TGCGCCAGCAGGACAGCTTCCACGCAAGAGACCCAGTACTTC,CASRTASTQETQYF
TRBV10-3,-,TRBJ2-5,few,TGTGCCATCACCGAGGGGCCTGGCGTACAAGAGACCCAGTACTTC,CAITEGPGVQETQYF
TRBV20-1,-,TRBJ2-1,few,TGCAGTGCCGCGAATACTATCTACAATGAGCAGTTCTTC,CSAANTIYNEQFF
TRBV27,-,TRBJ1-6,-,TGTGCCAGCAATTTTCTCGACCTACAGGGTCAGAATTCACCCCTCCACTTT,CASNFLDLQGQNSPLHF
TRBV20-1,TRBD2,TRBJ2-3,few,TGCAGTGCTAGAGATCTAGCGGGAGGCACAGATACGCAGTATTTT,CSARDLAGGTDTQYF